This is a list of T cell receptor beta chains from one sample in a study of human T cells and chemical hapten exposure. Using its own MiXCR run on the 5' RACE reads, TCRdb lists one record per CDR3 protein. The sample contains tens of thousands of distinct CDR3 sequences, about 15% of which appear only once. The receptor set was obtained from a female donor in good health. CDR3s include the opening cysteine and the closing phenylalanine or tryptophan. Each record gives: J gene, V gene, CDR3 protein.

TRBJ1-1 | TRBV20-1 | CSAEGAAYTEAFF
TRBJ2-1 | TRBV7-2 | CASSLVGSSYNEQFF
TRBJ2-3 | TRBV10-3 | CAIRLQAGVRDTQYF
TRBJ2-3 | TRBV4-3 | CASSQDRASGEKDTQYF
TRBJ2-5 | TRBV29-1 | CSVEAQGVQETQYF
TRBJ2-1 | TRBV10-2 | CASRGGGSISYNEQFF
TRBJ2-2 | TRBV9 | CASSVGTSVDTGELFF
TRBJ2-6 | TRBV4-3 | CASSQESGTGANVLTF
TRBJ1-1 | TRBV5-4 | CASSLWSGRNTEAFF
TRBJ2-7 | TRBV30 | CASMTGATYEQYF
TRBJ1-6 | TRBV27 | CASSWDRGNSPLHF
TRBJ2-1 | TRBV7-8 | CASSPRTGYNEQFF
TRBJ2-1 | TRBV29-1 | CSALNLWGTTDYNEQFF
TRBJ2-1 | TRBV20-1 | CSALLARATQEQFF
TRBJ1-2 | TRBV29-1 | CSVEDLGGDYGYTF
TRBJ1-3 | TRBV4-1 | CASSQDTATGTFPAGNTIYF
TRBJ1-1 | TRBV7-8 | CASSKQGGTEAFF
TRBJ2-1 | TRBV20-1 | CSARETRSNEQFF
TRBJ1-1 | TRBV29-1 | CSVEAQVGTEAFF
TRBJ2-5 | TRBV24-1 | CATSGGSKETQYF
TRBJ2-6 | TRBV10-2 | CASSEGAPAGANVLTF
TRBJ1-4 | TRBV29-1 | CSAQGYEKLFF
TRBJ1-5 | TRBV12-3/TRBV12-4 | CASRSGGEPNQPQHF
TRBJ1-6 | TRBV2 | CASRGQSNYSPLHF
TRBJ2-7 | TRBV29-1 | CSVASDSYEQYF
TRBJ2-7 | TRBV28 | CASSSTLTGPSYEQYF
TRBJ2-3 | TRBV5-1 | CASRGTGFTDTQYF
TRBJ2-1 | TRBV5-1 | CASSSNWAGERTNEQFF
TRBJ2-1 | TRBV5-1 | CASSSSGVSSYNEQFF
TRBJ2-3 | TRBV2 | CASRKRESGDTQYF
TRBJ1-2 | TRBV28 | CASSFQGGDYGYTF
TRBJ1-1 | TRBV20-1 | CSAGAEPYEAFF